These 30 T cell receptor beta chains came from one sample sequenced in a study of blood T cells in healthy people across ages. Next came a second PCR, run for about 7 to 12 cycles, which used a sample-barcoded 5' primer along with a J-beta primer mix. TCRdb re-analysed the 5' RACE reads in MiXCR, keeping a single row per CDR3 protein. The table includes about 2 million distinct CDR3 sequences, just under 50% detected once. Sequenced: blood. The receptors come from a woman in her 40s in good health.

This clonotype has a handful of counts. This chain uses TRBV9 with TRBJ2-3, with D unresolved. Per germline, CDR1 SGDLS and CDR2 YYNGEE. Trimming stripped 0 bases from V and 1 base from J, with 15 bases between. The CDR3 sequence is 17 residues long. The CDR3 DNA follows: TGTGCCAGCAGCGTAGAGTCGGCCGTTCTTGGCACAGATACGCAGTATTTT. Residues: CASSVESAVLGTDTQYF. The full variable domain, its missing parts supplied by reference TRBV9 and TRBJ2-3, is DSGVTQTPKHLITATGQRVTLRCSPRSGDLSVYWYQQSLDQGLQFLIQYYNGEERAKGNILERFSAQQFPDLHSELNLSSLELGDSALYFCASSVESAVLGTDTQYFGPGTRLTVL.

The chain is built from TRBV20-1 and TRBJ2-2; 11 bases map to TRBD1. CDR1 is DFQATT and CDR2 is SNEGSKA in the germline V gene (reference sequence). CDR3 size: 14 residues. J was trimmed by 12 bases and V by 5 bases; bases with no gene match: 11. The CDR3 nucleotides are TGCAGTGCTGGGGCCGGGACAGGGGGAAGCAAGCTGTTTTTT. Translated, it gives CSAGAGTGGSKLFF.

This clonotype was counted only a few times. The chain joins TRBV13 to TRBJ1-2; D not resolved. V lost 0 bases and J 8 bases, leaving 13 bases between the germline ends. The CDR3 spans 14 residues. In germline, CDR1 is PRHDT, CDR2 FYEKMQ (reference sequence). The chain's CDR3 is CASSLGLNPAGYTF. The CDR3 nucleotides read TGTGCCAGCAGCTTAGGCCTAAACCCGGCGGGCTACACCTTC. Full variable domain (rest looked up from reference TRBV13 and TRBJ1-2): AAGVIQSPRHLIKEKRETATLKCYPIPRHDTVYWYQQGPGQDPQFLISFYEKMQSDKGSIPDRFSAQQFSDYHSELNMSSLELGDSALYFCASSLGLNPAGYTFGSGTRLTVV.

This chain connects TRBV27 to TRBJ1-5; D remains ambiguous. Trimming removed 5 bases from V and 3 bases from J, with 8 bases in between. CDR1 MNHEY and CDR2 SMNVEV come from the germline V gene (reference sequence). There are 13 residues in the CDR3. The DNA of the CDR3 is TGTGCCAGCAGTGTCCGGACCAATCAGCCCCAGCATTTT. As protein: CASSVRTNQPQHF.

A few counts support this clonotype. V gene TRBV20-1 combines with J gene TRBJ2-3; D gene ambiguous. Per germline, CDR1 DFQATT and CDR2 SNEGSKA (reference sequence). The CDR3 is made up of 14 amino acids. V was trimmed by 5 bases and J by 2 bases, leaving 14 bases between them. The CDR3 DNA reads as TGCAGTGCTGGCGCCACAGCGCACACAGATACGCAGTATTTT. Amino acid sequence: CSAGATAHTDTQYF.

This clonotype was seen a few times. V is TRBV19 and J is TRBJ2-4; possible D gene TRBD2, 5 bases. This CDR3 has 15 amino acids. Germline loops: CDR1 LNHDA, CDR2 SQIVND (reference sequence). V lost 3 bases and J 0 bases, leaving 9 bases between the germline ends. CDR3: CASSIGNLAKNIQYF. The DNA of the CDR3 is TGTGCCAGTAGTATCGGGAATCTAGCCAAAAACATTCAGTACTTC.

This clonotype has just a few counts. V and J are TRBV5-1 and TRBJ2-1; the D gene is possibly TRBD2 (6 bases). Germline CDR1 SGHRS, CDR2 YFSETQ. Trimming removed 4 bases at V and 5 bases at J, with 10 bases between. The CDR3 loop spans 13 amino acids. CDR3 residues: CASSGTSHNEQFF. The CDR3 DNA reads as TGCGCCAGCAGCGGGACTTCCCACAATGAGCAGTTCTTC.

This clonotype has more than one count but fewer than ten. The chain combines TRBV4-1 with TRBJ2-5, with D maybe TRBD1 (6 bases). The V end was cut by 1 base, the J end by 2 bases, with 14 bases between. The CDR3 extends over 16 amino acids. The germline CDR1 and CDR2 sequences are MGHRA and YSYEKL. For the CDR3, the DNA is TGCGCCAGCAGCCAAGGGTTCAGGGGTCCTCAAGAGACCCAGTACTTC. It is translated as CASSQGFRGPQETQYF.

The genes are TRBV6-2 or TRBV6-3 and TRBJ2-5; D gene ambiguous. With the DNA end fitting TRBJ2-7 better, the J assignment may be wrong. The CDR3 sequence is 13 residues long. Per the germline V gene, CDR1 is MNHEY and CDR2 is SVGEGT. CDR3 residues: CASSFGLGCEQYF. CDR3 bases: TGTGCCAGCAGTTTCGGCTTGGGTTGCGAGCAGTACTTC.

A few counts support this clonotype. The rearrangement joins TRBV7-2 to TRBJ2-7; D may be TRBD1 (6 bases). The germline V and J ends were trimmed by 6 bases and 3 bases, with 18 bases remaining between them. The CDR3 spans 15 residues. CDR1 and CDR2 (germline): SGHTA, FQGNSA. For the CDR3, the DNA is TGTGCCAGCAGGCGACTACAGGGATCCGGCTACGAGCAGTACTTC. It translates to CASRRLQGSGYEQYF.

The V call is TRBV20-1, the J call TRBJ2-1; 7 nucleotides align to TRBD1. The germline CDR1 and CDR2 sequences are DFQATT and SNEGSKA (reference sequence). The CDR3 extends over 15 amino acids. Losses at the gene ends were 5 bases for V and 7 bases for J; bases not matched to a gene: 14. This CDR3 is CSAARDRSFKNEQFF. In DNA, the CDR3 is TGCAGTGCTGCCCGGGACAGATCTTTTAAGAATGAGCAGTTCTTC.

As regards this clonotype: A read error is possible here, since a much larger clone lies one base away. The chain has TRBV4-1 and TRBJ2-1; 7 nucleotides agree with TRBD1. The germline gives CDR1 MGHRA, CDR2 YSYEKL. This CDR3 is 15 amino acids long. CDR3 sequence reads: CASSQARGPYNGQFF. The CDR3 nucleotides read TGCGCCAGCAGCCAAGCTAGGGGGCCCTACAATGGGCAGTTCTTC.

The CDR3 is CSARKELAGGRRWNEQFF. The DNA for the CDR3 is TGCAGTGCGAGAAAGGAGCTAGCGGGGGGGCGTAGGTGGAATGAGCAGTTCTTC. The chain uses TRBV20-1 and TRBJ2-1; 12 positions match TRBD2. CDR3 size: 18 residues. Unmatched junction bases numbered 19, after V lost 6 bases and J lost 7 bases. Looked up from germline, CDR1 is DFQATT and CDR2 is SNEGSKA (reference sequence).

This clonotype came up a few times. CDR3 residues: CASSEVVQSNQPQHF. In DNA, the CDR3 is TGTGCCAGCAGTGAAGTCGTACAATCCAATCAGCCCCAGCATTTT. This chain joins TRBV2 and TRBJ1-5; D call uncertain. The V end was cut by 1 base, the J end by 3 bases, with 10 bases between. Looked up from germline, CDR1 is SNHLY and CDR2 is FYNNEI. This CDR3 spans 15 amino acids.

This rearrangement joins TRBV20-1 to TRBJ2-7; possibly TRBD2 for D (7 bases). The better agreement between TRBJ2-5 and the DNA end casts doubt on the J call. There are 15 residues in the CDR3. Germline V lookup: CDR1 DFQATT, CDR2 SNEGSKA (reference sequence). This CDR3 is CRAITGGLDYETQYF. CDR3 nucleotide sequence: TGCAGGGCAATTACGGGGGGCCTGGATTATGAGACCCAGTACTTC.

This clonotype was seen only a few times. The chain couples TRBV11-1 to TRBJ2-1; D is possibly TRBD1 or TRBD2 (6 bases each). CDR3 length: 15 amino acids. Between the trimmed V and J ends, which lost 1 base and 6 bases, there was a span of 13 bases. CDR1 SGHAT and CDR2 FQDESV come from the germline V gene (reference sequence). CDR3 sequence: CASSLVPEGVNEQFF. The CDR3 nucleotides are TGTGCCAGCAGCTTAGTACCGGAGGGGGTCAATGAGCAGTTCTTC.

The rearrangement joins TRBV5-1 to TRBJ2-7; either TRBD1 or TRBD2 may supply D (5 bases each). The CDR3 covers 14 residues. Germline V gene data show CDR1 as SGHRS and CDR2 as YFSETQ. Between the trimmed V and J ends, which lost 4 bases and 0 bases, there was a span of 11 bases. DNA of the CDR3: TGCGCCAGCAGCCCCCGGGGCCACTCCTACGAGCAGTACTTC. Amino acid sequence: CASSPRGHSYEQYF.

The V call is TRBV2, the J call TRBJ1-5, with D possibly matching TRBD1 (6 bases). CDR3 size: 15 residues. V was clipped by 0 bases and J by 2 bases, with 8 bases between them. Germline CDR1 and CDR2: SNHLY and FYNNEI. CDR3 sequence: CASSEAHRGNQPQHF. The CDR3 DNA reads TGTGCCAGCAGTGAAGCACACAGGGGCAATCAGCCCCAGCATTTT.

V usage is TRBV28 and J usage is TRBJ2-5, with D perhaps given as TRBD1 or TRBD2 (5 bases each). Between the trimmed V and J ends, which lost 7 bases and 2 bases, there was a span of 20 bases. This CDR3 spans 16 amino acids. Germline loops: CDR1 MDHEN, CDR2 SYDVKM. Written as DNA, the CDR3 is TGTGCCAGCAAACCGCCGGGACGATCCCCTCAAGAGACCCAGTACTTC. This gives the protein CASKPPGRSPQETQYF. Using reference TRBV28 and TRBJ2-5 for the parts outside the CDR3, the full variable domain is DVKVTQSSRYLVKRTGEKVFLECVQDMDHENMFWYRQDPGLGLRLIYFSYDVKMKEKGDIPEGYSVSREKKERFSLILESASTNQTSMYLCASKPPGRSPQETQYFGPGTRLLVL.

This clonotype was counted a single time. This chain uses TRBV7-9 with TRBJ2-3; 9 nucleotides agree with TRBD1. CDR3 size: 14 residues. The J segment lost 5 bases and the V segment lost 5 bases, leaving 5 bases of the junction unmatched. CDR1 is SEHNR and CDR2 is FQNEAQ in the germline V gene (reference sequence). The CDR3 sequence: CASSRTTGGDTQYF. In DNA, the CDR3 is TGTGCCAGCAGCCGTACGACAGGGGGAGATACGCAGTATTTT. Together with reference TRBV7-9 and TRBJ2-3, the CDR3 gives the full variable domain: DTGVSQNPRHKITKRGQNVTFRCDPISEHNRLYWYRQTLGQGPEFLTYFQNEAQLEKSRLLSDRFSAERPKGSFSTLEIQRTEQGDSAMYLCASSRTTGGDTQYFGPGTRLTVL.

This clonotype has a single count. This sequence joins TRBV14 and TRBJ2-5; 12 bases match TRBD2. The CDR3 has 19 amino acids. V dropped 3 bases and J dropped 0; count of bases not matched to a gene: 11. In germline, CDR1 is SGHDN, CDR2 FVKESK. The CDR3 DNA reads as TGTGCCAGCAGCCACCTACTAGCGGGGGGACGGTCCCACCAAGAGACCCAGTACTTC. The encoded protein is CASSHLLAGGRSHQETQYF.

In DNA form, the CDR3 reads TGTGCCAGCAGTTTCAGGGAATCTCATAGGACCCAGTACTTC. It specifies CASSFRESHRTQYF. The V call is TRBV27, the J call TRBJ2-7, with D perhaps TRBD1 (5 bases). Near its end, the DNA agrees better with TRBJ2-5, so the J call may be wrong. CDR3 size: 14 residues. Germline V gene data show CDR1 as MNHEY and CDR2 as SMNVEV (reference sequence).

This clonotype has more than one count but fewer than ten. The rearrangement uses TRBV9 and TRBJ2-3, with 9 bases aligning to TRBD2. The CDR3 has 18 amino acids. The germline V gene has CDR1 SGDLS and CDR2 YYNGEE. V was pared by 1 base and J by 2 bases, with 11 bases of the junction left unmatched. CDR3 sequence (DNA): TGTGCCAGCAGCGTATCCCCCCCACTAGCGGGTTCCACAGATACGCAGTATTTT. Its translation: CASSVSPPLAGSTDTQYF.

The chain is built from TRBV6-6 and TRBJ2-1; maybe TRBD1 (5 bases). The CDR3 sequence is 13 residues long. Trimming took off 10 bases at V and 8 bases at J, with 18 bases between the two ends. The germline V gene encodes CDR1 MNHNY and CDR2 SVGAGI (reference sequence). CDR3 amino acids: CATRGRRSDEQFF. DNA of the CDR3: TGTGCCACTAGGGGCAGGCGAAGCGATGAGCAGTTCTTC.

This clonotype was observed a few times. The chain employs TRBV5-1 and TRBJ2-1; 8 nucleotides match TRBD2. The CDR3 covers 13 residues. Germline CDR1 SGHRS, CDR2 YFSETQ. V trimming: 7 bases; J trimming: 5 bases; junction bases outside the gene matches: 5. The CDR3 nucleotides are TGCGCCAGCTGGCGGGGGGCCGACAATGAGCAGTTCTTC. Protein sequence: CASWRGADNEQFF.

This clonotype was recorded only once. V gene TRBV28 combines with J gene TRBJ1-4, with no clear D. V dropped 3 bases and J dropped 7 bases, with 12 bases sitting between them. CDR3 size: 14 residues. Looked up from germline, CDR1 is MDHEN and CDR2 is SYDVKM. CDR3 coding DNA: TGTGCCAGCAGTTTGCCCGGGTTAGCTGAAAAACTGTTTTTT. Protein sequence: CASSLPGLAEKLFF.

The chain carries TRBV7-8 and TRBJ2-7, with 7 bases matching TRBD2. The J call may be incorrect, as the DNA end agrees better with TRBJ2-5. The CDR3 runs 14 residues. CDR1 is SGHVS, CDR2 FQNEAQ, per germline. CDR3 nucleotide sequence: TGTGCCAGCAGATTCGCGGGGGTTGGGGAGACCCAGTACTTC. Its translation: CASRFAGVGETQYF.

The chain combines TRBV3-1 with TRBJ2-1, with D hard to call. Germline-derived CDR1 and CDR2 are LGHDT and YNNKEL (reference sequence). The CDR3 runs to 12 residues. Deletions cut 5 bases from V and 9 bases from J, with 11 bases between. DNA for the CDR3: TGTGCCAGCAGCAGCCAGGCAGGTGAGCAGTTCTTC. The encoded protein is CASSSQAGEQFF.

This clonotype was detected only a few times. The chain recombines TRBV28 with TRBJ2-7, with 15 bases aligning to TRBD2. Per germline, CDR1 MDHEN and CDR2 SYDVKM. This CDR3 has 18 amino acids. With V trimmed by 7 bases and J by 0 bases, 10 bases remained unmatched. The CDR3 loop is CASTSGTSGGTISYEQYF. The CDR3 DNA follows: TGTGCCAGCACCTCCGGGACTAGCGGGGGGACGATCTCCTACGAGCAGTACTTC.

The CDR3 is CASSLSPLSYGYTF. As DNA, the CDR3 is TGTGCCAGCAGTTTATCGCCCCTCTCCTATGGCTACACCTTC. This sequence joins TRBV27 and TRBJ1-2; D is unresolved. Trimming removed 0 bases at V and 4 bases at J, with 9 bases between. The CDR3 is made up of 14 amino acids. Germline V gives CDR1 MNHEY, CDR2 SMNVEV (reference sequence).